This TCR beta chain is drawn from a study of shared clonotypes between healthy human individuals. Study-level findings and limits: Sequencing depth was predicted to influence how clonotypes are shared among donors. The authors sampled blood alone, and tissue repertoires likely differ. Non-shared clonotypes had lower generation probabilities than those shared by all four donors.

The split of CD4+ cells yielded CD45RA+ naive and CD45RA-negative memory subsets. Trimming stripped 5 bases from V and 1 base from J, with 8 bases between. The CDR3 runs 13 residues. Germline values: CDR1 SEHNR, CDR2 FQNEAQ (reference sequence). The repertoire was sequenced with immunoSEQ multiplex PCR; TCRdb's copy has only in-frame clones and lacks some. The sample includes some 550,000 clones, approximately 97% of them seen just once. On this clone: What it binds is not known.

This TCR came from a woman in her 30s in good health. The chain is built from TRBV7-9 and TRBJ1-1; D unclear. The source material was naive CD4+ T cells sorted from blood. As for subset: CD45RA+ positively selected. The CDR3 loop is CASSVVGNTEAFF. The CDR3 DNA reads TGTGCCAGCAGCGTAGTCGGGAACACTGAAGCTTTCTTT.